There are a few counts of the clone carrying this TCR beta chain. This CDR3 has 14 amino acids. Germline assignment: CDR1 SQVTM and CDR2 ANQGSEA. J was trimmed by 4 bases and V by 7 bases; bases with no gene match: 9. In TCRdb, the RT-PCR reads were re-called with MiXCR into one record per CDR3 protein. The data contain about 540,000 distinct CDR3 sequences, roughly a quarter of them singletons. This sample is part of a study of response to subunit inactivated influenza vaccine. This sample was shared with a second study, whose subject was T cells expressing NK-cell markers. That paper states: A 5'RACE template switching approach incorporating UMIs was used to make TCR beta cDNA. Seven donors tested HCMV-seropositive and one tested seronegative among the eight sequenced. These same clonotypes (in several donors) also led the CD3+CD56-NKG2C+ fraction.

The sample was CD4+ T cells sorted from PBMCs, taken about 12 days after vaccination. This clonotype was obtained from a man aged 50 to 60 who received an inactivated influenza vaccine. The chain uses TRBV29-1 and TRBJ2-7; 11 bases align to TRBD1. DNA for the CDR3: TGCAGCGCCAAATCCGGGACAGGGGGTTACGAGCAGTACTTC. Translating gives CSAKSGTGGYEQYF.